This TCR beta chain was observed in a study of cytotoxic CD8 clonotypes in ibrutinib-treated CLL. Overall study context: Investigators collected response samples after a median about 11 months of treatment, range 6 to 36. Study observations and caveats: Clonotypes that were public were uncommon, and they contracted or stayed stable on treatment. Upon ibrutinib response clonality rose, and upon progression it fell back toward baseline.

Sequenced by immunoSEQ multiplex PCR; TCRdb stores in-frame clones only, minus some. This table holds about 140,000 clones, around 90% found once. Trimming took 6 bases from V and 0 from J, leaving 11 bases between them. Germline V gene lookup returns CDR1 KGHSH and CDR2 LQKENI. The CDR3 consists of 14 residues. This clone occurred once. The antigen remains unidentified. This sequence originates from a human donor with chronic lymphocytic leukemia. Sequenced here: PBMCs, sampled after 12 months of ibrutinib treatment. This chain joins TRBV18 and TRBJ1-2; no definite D call. Here the CDR3 reads CASSPSGTNYGYTF. Here the CDR3 DNA reads TGTGCCAGCTCTCCGTCGGGTACTAACTATGGCTACACCTTC.